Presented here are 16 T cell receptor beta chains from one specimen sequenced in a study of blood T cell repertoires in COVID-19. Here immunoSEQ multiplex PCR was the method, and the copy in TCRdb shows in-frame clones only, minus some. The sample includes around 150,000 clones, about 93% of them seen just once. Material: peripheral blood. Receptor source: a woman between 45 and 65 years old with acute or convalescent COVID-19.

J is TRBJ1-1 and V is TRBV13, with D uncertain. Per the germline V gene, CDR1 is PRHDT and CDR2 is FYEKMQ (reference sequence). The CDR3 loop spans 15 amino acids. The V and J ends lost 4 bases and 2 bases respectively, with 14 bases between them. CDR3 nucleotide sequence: TGTGCCAGCAGCTCCTCCTTGGGAGGCAACACTGAAGCTTTCTTT. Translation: CASSSSLGGNTEAFF.

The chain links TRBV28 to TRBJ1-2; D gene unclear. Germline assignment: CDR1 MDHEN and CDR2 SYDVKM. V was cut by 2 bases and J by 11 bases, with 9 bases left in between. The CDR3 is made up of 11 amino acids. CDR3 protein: CASSLERWYTF. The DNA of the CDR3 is TGTGCCAGCAGTTTAGAGAGGTGGTACACCTTC.

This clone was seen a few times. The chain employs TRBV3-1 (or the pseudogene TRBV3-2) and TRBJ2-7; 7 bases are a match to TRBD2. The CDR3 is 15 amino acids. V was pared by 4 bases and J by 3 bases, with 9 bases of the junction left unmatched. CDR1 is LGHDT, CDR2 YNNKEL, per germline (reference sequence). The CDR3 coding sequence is TGTGCCAGCAGCCCGTTCGCGGGAGCGGTCTACGAGCAGTACTTC. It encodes CASSPFAGAVYEQYF.

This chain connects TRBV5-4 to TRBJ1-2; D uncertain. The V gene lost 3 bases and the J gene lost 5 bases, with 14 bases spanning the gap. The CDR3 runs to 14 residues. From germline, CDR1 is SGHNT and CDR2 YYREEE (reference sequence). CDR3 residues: CASSSVGEGYGYTF. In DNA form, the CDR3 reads TGTGCCAGCAGCTCCGTCGGGGAAGGGTATGGCTACACCTTC. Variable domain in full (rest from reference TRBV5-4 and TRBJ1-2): ETGVTQSPTHLIKTRGQQVTLRCSSQSGHNTVSWYQQALGQGPQFIFQYYREEENGRGNFPPRFSGLQFPNYSSELNVNALELDDSALYLCASSSVGEGYGYTFGSGTRLTVV.

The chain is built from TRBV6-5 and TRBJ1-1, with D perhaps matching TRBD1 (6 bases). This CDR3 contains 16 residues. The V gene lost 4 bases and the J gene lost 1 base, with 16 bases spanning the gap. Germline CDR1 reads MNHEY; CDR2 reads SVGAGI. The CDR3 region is CASSWGRAGTNTEAFF. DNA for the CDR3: TGTGCCAGCAGTTGGGGGCGGGCAGGGACGAACACTGAAGCTTTCTTT.

The CDR3 DNA reads as TGTGCCAGTATGGATCAGGGTGTAACCGGGGAGCTGTTTTTT. It is translated as CASMDQGVTGELFF. The rearrangement links TRBV19 to TRBJ2-2; D is possibly TRBD1 (5 bases). The germline gives CDR1 LNHDA, CDR2 SQIVND (reference sequence). The V end was cut by 7 bases, the J end by 5 bases, with 14 bases between. The CDR3 loop spans 14 amino acids.

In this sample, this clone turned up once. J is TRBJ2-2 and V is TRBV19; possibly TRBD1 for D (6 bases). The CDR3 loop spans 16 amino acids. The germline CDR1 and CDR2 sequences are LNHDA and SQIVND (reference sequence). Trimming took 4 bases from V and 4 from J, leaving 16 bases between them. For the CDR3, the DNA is TGTGCCAGTAGTACTGACAGGTCAGCCTTCACCGGGGAGCTGTTTTTT. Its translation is CASSTDRSAFTGELFF.

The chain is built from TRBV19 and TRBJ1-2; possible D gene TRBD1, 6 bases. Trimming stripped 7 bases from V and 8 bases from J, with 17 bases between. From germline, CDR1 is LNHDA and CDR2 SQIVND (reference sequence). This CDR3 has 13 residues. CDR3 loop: CASTQGPPWGYTF. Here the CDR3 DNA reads TGTGCCAGTACCCAGGGGCCCCCGTGGGGCTACACCTTC. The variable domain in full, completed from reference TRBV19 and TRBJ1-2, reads DGGITQSPKYLFRKEGQNVTLSCEQNLNHDAMYWYRQDPGQGLRLIYYSQIVNDFQKGDIAEGYSVSREKKESFPLTVTSAQKNPTAFYLCASTQGPPWGYTFGSGTRLTVV.

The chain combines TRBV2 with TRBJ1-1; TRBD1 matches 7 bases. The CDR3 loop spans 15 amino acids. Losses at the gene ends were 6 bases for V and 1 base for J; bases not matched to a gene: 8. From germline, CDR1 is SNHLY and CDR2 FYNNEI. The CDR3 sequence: CASRAAGTANTEAFF. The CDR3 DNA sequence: TGTGCCAGCAGGGCGGCTGGGACAGCGAACACTGAAGCTTTCTTT.

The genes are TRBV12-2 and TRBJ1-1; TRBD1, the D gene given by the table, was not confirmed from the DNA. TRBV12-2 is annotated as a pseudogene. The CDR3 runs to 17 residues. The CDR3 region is CASRLVPPTEMNTEAFF. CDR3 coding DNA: TGTGCAAGTCGCTTAGTCCCCCCGACAGAGATGAACACTGAAGCTTTCTTT.

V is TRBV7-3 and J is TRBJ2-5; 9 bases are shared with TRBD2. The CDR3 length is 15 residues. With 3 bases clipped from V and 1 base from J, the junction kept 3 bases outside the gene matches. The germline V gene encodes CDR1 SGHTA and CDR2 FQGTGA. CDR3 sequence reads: CASSLGGGAQETQYF. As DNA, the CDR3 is TGTGCCAGCAGCTTGGGCGGGGGGGCCCAAGAGACCCAGTACTTC.

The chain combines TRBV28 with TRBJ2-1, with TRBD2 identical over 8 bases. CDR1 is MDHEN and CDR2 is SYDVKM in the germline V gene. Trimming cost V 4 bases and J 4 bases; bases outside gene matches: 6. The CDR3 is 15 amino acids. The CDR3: CASSSPGGGYNEQFF. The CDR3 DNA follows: TGTGCCAGCAGTTCACCGGGAGGGGGGTACAATGAGCAGTTCTTC.

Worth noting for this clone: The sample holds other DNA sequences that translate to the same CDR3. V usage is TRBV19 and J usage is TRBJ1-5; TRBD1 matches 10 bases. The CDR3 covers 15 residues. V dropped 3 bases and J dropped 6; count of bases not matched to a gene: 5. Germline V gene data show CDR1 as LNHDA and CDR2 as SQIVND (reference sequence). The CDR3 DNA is TGTGCCAGTAGTATTAGACAGGGGGCTGGTCAGCCCCAGCATTTT. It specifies CASSIRQGAGQPQHF.

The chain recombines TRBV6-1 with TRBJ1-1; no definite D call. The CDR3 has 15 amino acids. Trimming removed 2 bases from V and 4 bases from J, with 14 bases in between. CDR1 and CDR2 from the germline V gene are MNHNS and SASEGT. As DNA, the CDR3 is TGTGCCAGCAGTGAACGGGGAGGAGCTTCCACTGAAGCTTTCTTT. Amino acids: CASSERGGASTEAFF.

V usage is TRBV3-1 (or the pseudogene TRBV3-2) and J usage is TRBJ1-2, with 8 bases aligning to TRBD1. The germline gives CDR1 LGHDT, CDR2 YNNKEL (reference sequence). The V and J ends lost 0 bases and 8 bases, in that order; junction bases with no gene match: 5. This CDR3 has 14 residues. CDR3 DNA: TGTGCCAGCAGCCAAGAAGCCACAGGGGGGGGCTACACCTTC. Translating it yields CASSQEATGGGYTF.

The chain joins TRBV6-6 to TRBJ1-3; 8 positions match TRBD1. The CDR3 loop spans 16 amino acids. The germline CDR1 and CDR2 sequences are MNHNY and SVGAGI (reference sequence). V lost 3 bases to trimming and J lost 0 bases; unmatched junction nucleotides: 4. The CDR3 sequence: CASSYLTGASGNTIYF. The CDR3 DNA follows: TGTGCCAGCAGTTATTTGACAGGGGCCTCTGGAAACACCATATATTTT.